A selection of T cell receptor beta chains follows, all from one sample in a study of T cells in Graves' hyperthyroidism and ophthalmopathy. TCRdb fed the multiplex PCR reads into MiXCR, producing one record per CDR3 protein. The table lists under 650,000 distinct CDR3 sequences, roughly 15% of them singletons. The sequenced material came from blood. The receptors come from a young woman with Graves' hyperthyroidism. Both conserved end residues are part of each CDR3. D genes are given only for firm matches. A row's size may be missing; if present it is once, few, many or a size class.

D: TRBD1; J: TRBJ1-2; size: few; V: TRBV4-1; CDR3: CASSQDLWGQGDYGYTF; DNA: TGCGCCAGCAGCCAGGACCTTTGGGGACAGGGAGACTATGGCTACACCTTC
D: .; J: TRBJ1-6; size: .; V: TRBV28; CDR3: CASRSDRNSPLHF; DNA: TGTGCCAGCAGATCCGACAGGAATTCACCCCTCCACTTT
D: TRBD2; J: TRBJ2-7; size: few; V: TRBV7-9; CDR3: CASSLPGTSGRSYEQYF; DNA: TGTGCCAGCAGCTTACCGGGGACTAGCGGGAGGTCCTACGAGCAGTACTTC
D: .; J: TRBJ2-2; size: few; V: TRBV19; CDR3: CASTSVGQNTGELFF; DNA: TGTGCCAGTACATCAGTCGGGCAAAACACCGGGGAGCTGTTTTTT
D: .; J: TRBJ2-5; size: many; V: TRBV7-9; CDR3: CASSNSAGVEETQYF; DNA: TGTGCCAGCAGCAATAGCGCCGGCGTTGAAGAGACCCAGTACTTC
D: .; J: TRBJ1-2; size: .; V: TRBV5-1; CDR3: CASTDYYGYTF; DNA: TGCGCCAGCACCGATTACTATGGCTACACCTTC
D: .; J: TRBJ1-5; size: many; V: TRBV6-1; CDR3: CASRSEGISNQPQHF; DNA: TGTGCCAGCAGATCCGAGGGGATTAGCAATCAGCCCCAGCATTTT
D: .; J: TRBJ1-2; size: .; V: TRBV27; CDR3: CASRNQGYYGYTF; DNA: TGTGCCAGCAGGAACCAGGGCTACTATGGCTACACCTTC
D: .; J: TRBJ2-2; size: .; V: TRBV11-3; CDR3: CASSLDPAGSAGELFF; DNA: TGTGCCAGCAGCTTAGATCCAGCGGGCTCGGCCGGGGAGCTGTTTTTT
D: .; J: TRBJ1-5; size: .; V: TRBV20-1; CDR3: CSALRRDTDSNQPQHF; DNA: TGCAGTGCCTTACGCCGGGACACTGATAGCAATCAGCCCCAGCATTTT
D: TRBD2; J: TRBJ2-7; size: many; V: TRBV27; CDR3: CASSPGTSGDSYEQYF; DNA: TGTGCCAGCAGTCCCGGGACTAGCGGGGATTCCTACGAGCAGTACTTC
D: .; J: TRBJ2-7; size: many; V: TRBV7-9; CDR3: CASSLRMGHPYEQYF; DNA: TGTGCCAGCAGCTTAAGAATGGGACACCCCTACGAGCAGTACTTC
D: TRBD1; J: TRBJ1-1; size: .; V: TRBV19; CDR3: CASSPPDRGDTEAFF; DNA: TGTGCCAGTAGTCCCCCGGACAGGGGGGACACTGAAGCTTTCTTT
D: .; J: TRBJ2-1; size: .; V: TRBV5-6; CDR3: CASRRSGGQYNEQFF; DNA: TGTGCCAGCAGACGGTCCGGAGGTCAATACAATGAGCAGTTCTTC
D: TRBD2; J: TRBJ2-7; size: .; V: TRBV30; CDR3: CACGLAGETYEQYF; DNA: TGTGCCTGCGGACTAGCGGGAGAGACCTACGAGCAGTACTTC
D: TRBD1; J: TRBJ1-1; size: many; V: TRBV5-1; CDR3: CASSWQGEDTEAFF; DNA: TGCGCCAGCAGTTGGCAGGGGGAGGACACTGAAGCTTTCTTT
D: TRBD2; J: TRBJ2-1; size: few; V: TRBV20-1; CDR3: CSARGPGLARYNEQFF; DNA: TGCAGTGCTAGAGGGCCGGGACTAGCGCGTTACAATGAGCAGTTCTTC
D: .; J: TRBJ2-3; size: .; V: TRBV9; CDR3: CASSAGEADRTTDTQYF; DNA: TGTGCCAGCAGCGCCGGGGAGGCGGATAGAACCACAGATACGCAGTATTTT
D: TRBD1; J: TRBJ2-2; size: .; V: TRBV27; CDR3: CASSLGTGRGGELFF; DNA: TGTGCCAGCAGTTTGGGGACAGGGAGAGGCGGGGAGCTGTTTTTT
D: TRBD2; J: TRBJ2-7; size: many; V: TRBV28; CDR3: CASYPGLAGGNEQYF; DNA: TGTGCCAGCTATCCGGGACTAGCGGGAGGGAACGAGCAGTACTTC
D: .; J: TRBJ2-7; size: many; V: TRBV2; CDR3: CASSEGQGWYEQYF; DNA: TGTGCCAGCAGTGAAGGCCAGGGTTGGTACGAGCAGTACTTC
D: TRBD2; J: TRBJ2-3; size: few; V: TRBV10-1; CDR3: CASSEISGITDTQYF; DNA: TGCGCCAGCAGTGAGATTAGCGGGATCACAGATACGCAGTATTTT
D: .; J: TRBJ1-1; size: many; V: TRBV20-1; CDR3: CSANEGPPEAFF; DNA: TGCAGTGCTAATGAGGGACCCCCTGAAGCTTTCTTT
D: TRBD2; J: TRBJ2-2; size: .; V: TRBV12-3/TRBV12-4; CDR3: CASSLAVSGRGAGELFF; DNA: TGTGCCAGCAGTTTAGCTGTTAGCGGGAGGGGCGCCGGGGAGCTGTTTTTT
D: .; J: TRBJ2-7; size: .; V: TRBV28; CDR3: CASSFAEYEQYF; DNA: TGTGCCAGCAGTTTTGCGGAATACGAGCAGTACTTC
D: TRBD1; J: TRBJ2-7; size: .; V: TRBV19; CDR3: CASKGDRGLTGEQYF; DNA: TGTGCCAGTAAAGGGGACAGGGGCCTTACTGGCGAGCAGTACTTC
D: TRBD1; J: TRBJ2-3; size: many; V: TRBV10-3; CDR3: CAISDGQGETDTQYF; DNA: TGTGCCATCAGTGACGGACAGGGCGAAACAGATACGCAGTATTTT
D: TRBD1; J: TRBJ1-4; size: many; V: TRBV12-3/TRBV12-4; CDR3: CASRNPDRGGTNEKLFF; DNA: TGTGCCAGCAGAAACCCTGACAGGGGTGGAACTAATGAAAAACTGTTTTTT
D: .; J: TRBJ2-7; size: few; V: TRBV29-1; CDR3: CSVAGGGVGGQYF; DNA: TGCAGCGTTGCAGGTGGAGGCGTGGGCGGGCAGTACTTC
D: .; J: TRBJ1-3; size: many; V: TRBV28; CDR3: CASSLTSGLSGNTIYF; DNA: TGTGCCAGCAGTTTAACGTCAGGGCTCTCTGGAAACACCATATATTTT
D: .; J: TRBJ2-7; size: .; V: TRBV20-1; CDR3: CSARDGAFLYEQYF; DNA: TGCAGTGCTAGAGATGGGGCTTTCCTCTACGAGCAGTACTTC
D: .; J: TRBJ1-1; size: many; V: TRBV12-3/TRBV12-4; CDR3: CASSLSVGTEAFF; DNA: TGTGCCAGCAGTTTGTCCGTGGGAACTGAAGCTTTCTTT
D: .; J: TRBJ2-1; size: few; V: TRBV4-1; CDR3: CASSQAQGQLNEQFF; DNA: TGCGCCAGCAGCCAAGCCCAGGGTCAATTGAATGAGCAGTTCTTC
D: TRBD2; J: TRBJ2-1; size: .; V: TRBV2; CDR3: CANRLTPGLAGDHEQFF; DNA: TGTGCCAACAGACTTACCCCGGGACTAGCGGGAGATCATGAGCAGTTCTTC
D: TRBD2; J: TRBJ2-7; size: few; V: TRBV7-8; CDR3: CASTGGGYEQYF; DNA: TGTGCCAGCACCGGCGGGGGGTACGAGCAGTACTTC
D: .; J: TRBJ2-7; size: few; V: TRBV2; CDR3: CASSPSPRQAPYEQYF; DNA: TGTGCCAGCAGCCCCTCACCACGGCAAGCTCCCTACGAGCAGTACTTC
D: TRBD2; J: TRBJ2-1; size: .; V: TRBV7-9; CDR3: CASSFYLAGDNEQFF; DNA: TGTGCCAGCAGCTTCTACCTAGCGGGAGACAATGAGCAGTTCTTC
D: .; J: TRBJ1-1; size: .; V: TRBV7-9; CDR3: CASSPNRRGGGTEAFF; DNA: TGTGCCAGCAGCCCTAATCGGAGGGGCGGCGGCACTGAAGCTTTCTTT
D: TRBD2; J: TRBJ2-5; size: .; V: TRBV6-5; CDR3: CASSYGTSHQETQYF; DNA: TGTGCCAGCAGTTACGGGACTAGCCACCAAGAGACCCAGTACTTC
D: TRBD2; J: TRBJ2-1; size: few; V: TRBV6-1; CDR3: CASSYPGLAGTQFF; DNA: TGTGCCAGCAGTTATCCGGGACTAGCGGGAACGCAGTTCTTC
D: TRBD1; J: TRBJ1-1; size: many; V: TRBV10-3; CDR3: CAISLGQGNTEAFF; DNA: TGTGCCATCAGTTTAGGACAGGGGAACACTGAAGCTTTCTTT
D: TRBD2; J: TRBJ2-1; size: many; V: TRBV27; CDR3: CASSLRAGAGLAGGASYNEQFF; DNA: TGTGCCAGCAGTTTAAGGGCAGGGGCCGGACTAGCGGGAGGAGCCTCCTACAATGAGCAGTTCTTC
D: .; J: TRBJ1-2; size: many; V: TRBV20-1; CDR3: CSARVRVGGYTF; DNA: TGCAGTGCTAGAGTAAGGGTGGGTGGCTACACCTTC
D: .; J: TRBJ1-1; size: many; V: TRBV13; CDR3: CASSPNPGGTEAFF; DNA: TGTGCCAGCAGCCCCAACCCTGGGGGCACTGAAGCTTTCTTT
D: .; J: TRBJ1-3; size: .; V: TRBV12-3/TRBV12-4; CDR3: CASSGQSGNTIYF; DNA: TGTGCCAGCAGTGGACAATCTGGAAACACCATATATTTT
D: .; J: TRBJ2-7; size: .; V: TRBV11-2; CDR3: CASSFGGSFYEQYF; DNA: TGTGCCAGCAGCTTCGGGGGATCGTTCTACGAGCAGTACTTC
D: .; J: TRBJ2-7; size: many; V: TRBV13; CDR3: CASRAAWGLSYEQYF; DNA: TGTGCCAGCAGGGCCGCCTGGGGGCTTTCCTACGAGCAGTACTTC
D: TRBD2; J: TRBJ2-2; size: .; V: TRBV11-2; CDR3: CASSLVSRLYSGGTGELFF; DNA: TGTGCCAGCAGCTTAGTCAGTCGCCTTTACAGCGGGGGTACCGGGGAGCTGTTTTTT
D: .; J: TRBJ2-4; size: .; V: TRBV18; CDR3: CASSPPAGSENIQYF; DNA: TGTGCCAGCTCACCACCCGCAGGGAGTGAAAACATTCAGTACTTC
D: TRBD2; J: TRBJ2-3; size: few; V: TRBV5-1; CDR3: CASSLGRENTQYF; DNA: TGCGCCAGCAGCTTAGGGCGGGAGAATACGCAGTATTTT
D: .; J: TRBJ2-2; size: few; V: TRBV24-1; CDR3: CATSDPGHNTGELFF; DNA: TGTGCCACCAGTGACCCGGGACATAACACCGGGGAGCTGTTTTTT
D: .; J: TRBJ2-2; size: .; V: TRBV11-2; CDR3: CASSLYWDTGELFF; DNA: TGTGCCAGCAGCTTATATTGGGATACCGGGGAGCTGTTTTTT
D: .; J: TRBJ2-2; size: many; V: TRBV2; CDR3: CASSEMLVRTDYTGELFF; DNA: TGTGCCAGCAGTGAAATGCTCGTCCGGACTGATTACACCGGGGAGCTGTTTTTT
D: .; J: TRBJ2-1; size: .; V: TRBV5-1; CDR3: CASSLGPGIYNEQFF; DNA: TGCGCCAGCAGCTTGGGCCCGGGGATATACAATGAGCAGTTCTTC
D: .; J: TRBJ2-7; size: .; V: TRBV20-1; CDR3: CSARRQENYEQYF; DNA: TGCAGTGCTAGAAGACAGGAGAACTACGAGCAGTACTTC
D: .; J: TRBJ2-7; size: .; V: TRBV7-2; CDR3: CASSSRRGSGGTYEQYF; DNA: TGTGCCAGCAGCTCCCGCCGGGGTAGCGGAGGGACCTACGAGCAGTACTTC